This note documents a single TCR beta chain sequence. This CDR3 has 17 amino acids. Trimming cost V 6 bases and J 1 base; bases outside gene matches: 17. Germline CDR1 and CDR2: SQVTM and ANQGSEA. This record comes from a study of blood T cell repertoires in COVID-19. Looking at the study overall: Acute and convalescent COVID-19 samples came from the United States, Italy and Spain. From T cells, B-cell-depleted T cells, or PBMCs came the material, which was cDNA or gDNA.

Per the original data handling: Reference gene primer amplification gave estimated nucleated cell counts. Data came from immunoSEQ multiplex PCR; TCRdb stores just in-frame clones and leaves some out. The D gene and trimming were derived from the DNA, and the V and J assignments and clone size from that table. There are approximately 54,000 clones in the sample; approximately 91% occur only once, and about 4% lies in the top ten. This clonotype was sampled from a man aged 45-65 years with acute or convalescent COVID-19. Sequencing was carried out using peripheral blood. The J gene is TRBJ1-2, the V gene TRBV29-1, with 7 positions matching TRBD1. CDR3 sequence: CSVTHPGTELSNYGYTF. CDR3 bases: TGCAGCGTGACTCACCCCGGGACAGAACTCAGTAACTATGGCTACACCTTC.